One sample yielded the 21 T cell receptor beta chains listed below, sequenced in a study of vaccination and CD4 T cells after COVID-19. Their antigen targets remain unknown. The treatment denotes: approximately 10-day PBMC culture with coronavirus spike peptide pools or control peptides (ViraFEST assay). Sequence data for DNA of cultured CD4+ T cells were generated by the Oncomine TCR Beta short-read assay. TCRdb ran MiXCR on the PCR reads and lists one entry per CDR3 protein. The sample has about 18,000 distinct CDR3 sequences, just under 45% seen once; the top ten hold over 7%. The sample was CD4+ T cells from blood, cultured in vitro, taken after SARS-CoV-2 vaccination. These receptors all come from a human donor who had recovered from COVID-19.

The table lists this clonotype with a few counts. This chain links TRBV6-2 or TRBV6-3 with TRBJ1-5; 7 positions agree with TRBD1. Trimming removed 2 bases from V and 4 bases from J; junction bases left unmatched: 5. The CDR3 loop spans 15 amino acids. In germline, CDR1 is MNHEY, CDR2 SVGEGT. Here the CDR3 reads CASSYIGQANQPQHF. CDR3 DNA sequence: TGTGCCAGCAGTTACATTGGACAGGCTAATCAGCCCCAGCATTTT.

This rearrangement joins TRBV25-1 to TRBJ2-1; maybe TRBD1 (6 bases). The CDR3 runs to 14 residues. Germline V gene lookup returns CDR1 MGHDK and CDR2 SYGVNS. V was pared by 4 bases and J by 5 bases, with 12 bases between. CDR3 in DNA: TGTGCCAGCAGTGCCCTGGACAGTGACAATGAGCAGTTCTTC. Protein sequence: CASSALDSDNEQFF.

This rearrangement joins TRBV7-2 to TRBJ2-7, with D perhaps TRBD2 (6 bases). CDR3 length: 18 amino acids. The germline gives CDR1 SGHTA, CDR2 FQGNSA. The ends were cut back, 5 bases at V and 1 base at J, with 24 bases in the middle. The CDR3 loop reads CASSQDAQNIGGSYEQYF. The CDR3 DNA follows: TGTGCCAGCAGCCAAGATGCACAGAATATCGGGGGTTCCTACGAGCAGTACTTC.

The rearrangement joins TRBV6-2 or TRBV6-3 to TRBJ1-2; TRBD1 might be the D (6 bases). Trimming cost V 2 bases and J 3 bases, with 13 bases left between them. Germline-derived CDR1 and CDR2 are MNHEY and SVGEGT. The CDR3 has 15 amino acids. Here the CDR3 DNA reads TGTGCCAGCAGTTACGCGGGTCAGGGGTACTATGGCTACACCTTC. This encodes CASSYAGQGYYGYTF.

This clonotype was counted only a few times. The CDR3 here is CASSPKGQAYAETQYF. The CDR3 nucleotides read TGTGCCAGCAGCCCTAAGGGACAGGCATACGCTGAGACCCAGTACTTC. This rearrangement joins TRBV7-9 to TRBJ2-5; the match to TRBD1 covers 8 bases. The V segment lost 5 bases and the J segment 5 bases; nucleotides outside the gene matches: 13. Germline V lookup: CDR1 SEHNR, CDR2 FQNEAQ (reference sequence). CDR3 size: 16 residues.

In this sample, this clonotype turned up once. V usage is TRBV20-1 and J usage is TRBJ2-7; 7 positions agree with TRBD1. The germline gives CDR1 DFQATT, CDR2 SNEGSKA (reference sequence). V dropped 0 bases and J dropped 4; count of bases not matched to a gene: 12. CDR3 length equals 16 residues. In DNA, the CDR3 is TGCAGTGCTAGAGATCCCCGGCAGGGGGAGCTGTACGAGCAGTACTTC. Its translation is CSARDPRQGELYEQYF.

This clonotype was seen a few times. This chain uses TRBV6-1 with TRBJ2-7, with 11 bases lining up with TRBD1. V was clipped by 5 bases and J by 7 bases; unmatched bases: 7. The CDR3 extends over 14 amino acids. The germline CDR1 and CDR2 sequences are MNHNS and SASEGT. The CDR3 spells CASSLGQGAREQYF. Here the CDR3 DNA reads TGTGCCAGCAGTCTAGGACAGGGGGCGAGGGAGCAGTACTTC.

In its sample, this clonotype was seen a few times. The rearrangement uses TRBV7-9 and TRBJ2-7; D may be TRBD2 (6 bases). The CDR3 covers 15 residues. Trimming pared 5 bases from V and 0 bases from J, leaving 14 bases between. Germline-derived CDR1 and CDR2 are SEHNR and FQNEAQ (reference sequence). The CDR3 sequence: CASSPPPEGSYEQYF. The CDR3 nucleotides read TGTGCCAGCAGCCCCCCGCCGGAGGGCTCCTACGAGCAGTACTTC.

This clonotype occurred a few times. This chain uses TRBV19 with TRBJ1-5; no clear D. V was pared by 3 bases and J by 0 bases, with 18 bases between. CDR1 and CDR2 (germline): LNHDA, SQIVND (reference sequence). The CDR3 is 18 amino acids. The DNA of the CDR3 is TGTGCCAGTAGTATCGACCAGAAACGCTGGAATAGCAATCAGCCCCAGCATTTT. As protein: CASSIDQKRWNSNQPQHF.

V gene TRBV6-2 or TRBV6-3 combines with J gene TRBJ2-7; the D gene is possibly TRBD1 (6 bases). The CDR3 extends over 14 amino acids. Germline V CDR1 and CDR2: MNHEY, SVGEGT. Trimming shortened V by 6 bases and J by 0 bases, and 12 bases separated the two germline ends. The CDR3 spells CASRTQGSSYEQYF. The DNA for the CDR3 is TGTGCCAGCAGGACTCAGGGGAGCTCCTACGAGCAGTACTTC.

CDR3 coding DNA: TGCAGTGCTGAGGACAGACAAGAGACCCAGTACTTC. It yields the protein CSAEDRQETQYF. This sequence joins TRBV20-1 and TRBJ2-5; D may be TRBD1 (6 bases). The CDR3 length is 12 residues. Germline V gene data show CDR1 as DFQATT and CDR2 as SNEGSKA (reference sequence). Deletions cut 5 bases from V and 2 bases from J, with 9 bases between.

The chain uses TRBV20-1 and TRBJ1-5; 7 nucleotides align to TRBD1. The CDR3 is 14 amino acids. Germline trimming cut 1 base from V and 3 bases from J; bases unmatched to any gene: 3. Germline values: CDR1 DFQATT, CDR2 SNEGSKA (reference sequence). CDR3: CSARGQGLNQPQHF. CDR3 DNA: TGCAGTGCTAGAGGACAGGGCCTCAATCAGCCCCAGCATTTT.

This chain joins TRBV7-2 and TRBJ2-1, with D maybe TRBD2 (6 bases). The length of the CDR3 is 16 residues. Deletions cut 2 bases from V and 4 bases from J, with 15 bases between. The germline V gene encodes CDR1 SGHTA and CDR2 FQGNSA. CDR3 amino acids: CASSLRGPAGYNEQFF. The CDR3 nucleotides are TGTGCCAGCAGCTTAAGGGGCCCCGCGGGATACAATGAGCAGTTCTTC.

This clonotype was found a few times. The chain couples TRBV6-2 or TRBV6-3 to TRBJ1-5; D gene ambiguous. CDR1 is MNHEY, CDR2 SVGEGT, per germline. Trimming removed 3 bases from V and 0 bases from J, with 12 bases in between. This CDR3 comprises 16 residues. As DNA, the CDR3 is TGTGCCAGCAGTTATGTGGGAGAGTATAGCAATCAGCCCCAGCATTTT. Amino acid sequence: CASSYVGEYSNQPQHF.

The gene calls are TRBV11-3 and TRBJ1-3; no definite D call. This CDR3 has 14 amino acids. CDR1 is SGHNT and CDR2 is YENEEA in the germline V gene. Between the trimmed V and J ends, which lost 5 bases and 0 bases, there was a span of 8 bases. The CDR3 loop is CASSPSLSGNTIYF. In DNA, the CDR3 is TGTGCCAGCAGCCCTTCACTCTCTGGAAACACCATATATTTT.

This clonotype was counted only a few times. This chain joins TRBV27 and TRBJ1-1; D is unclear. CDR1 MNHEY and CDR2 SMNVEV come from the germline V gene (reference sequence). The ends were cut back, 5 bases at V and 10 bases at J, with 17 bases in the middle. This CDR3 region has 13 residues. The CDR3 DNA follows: TGTGCCAGCAGTGATACCCCCGGGAAAGGAGCTTTCTTT. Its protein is CASSDTPGKGAFF.

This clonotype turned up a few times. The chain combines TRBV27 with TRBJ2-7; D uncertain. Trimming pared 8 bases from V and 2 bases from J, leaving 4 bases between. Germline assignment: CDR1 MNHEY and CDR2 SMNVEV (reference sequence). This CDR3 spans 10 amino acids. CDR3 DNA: TGTGCCAGCGGAGCCTACGAGCAGTACTTC. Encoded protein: CASGAYEQYF.

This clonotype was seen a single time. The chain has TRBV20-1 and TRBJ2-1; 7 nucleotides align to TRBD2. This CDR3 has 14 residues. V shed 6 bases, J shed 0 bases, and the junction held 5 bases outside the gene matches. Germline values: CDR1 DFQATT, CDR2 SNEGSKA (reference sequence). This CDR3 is CSATSARSYNEQFF. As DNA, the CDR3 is TGCAGTGCCACTAGCGCCCGCTCCTACAATGAGCAGTTCTTC.

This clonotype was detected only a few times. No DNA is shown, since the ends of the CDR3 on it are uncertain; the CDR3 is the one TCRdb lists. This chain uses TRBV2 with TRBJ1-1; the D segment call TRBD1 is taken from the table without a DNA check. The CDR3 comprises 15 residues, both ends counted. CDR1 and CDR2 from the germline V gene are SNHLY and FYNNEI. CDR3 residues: CASILDRGMNTEAFF.

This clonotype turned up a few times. For the CDR3, the DNA is TGTGCCAGTAGAACGACAGGGGACAATCAGCCCCAGCATTTT. Translated: CASRTTGDNQPQHF. The chain uses TRBV19 and TRBJ1-5; 8 bases are shared with TRBD1. Per germline, CDR1 LNHDA and CDR2 SQIVND (reference sequence). The CDR3 sequence is 14 residues long. V gave up 6 bases and J gave up 3 bases; unmatched junction bases: 4.

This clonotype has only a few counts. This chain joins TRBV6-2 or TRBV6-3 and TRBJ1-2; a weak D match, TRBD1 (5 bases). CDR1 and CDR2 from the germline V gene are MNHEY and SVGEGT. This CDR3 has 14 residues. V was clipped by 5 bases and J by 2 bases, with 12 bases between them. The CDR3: CASSDLGRNYGYTF. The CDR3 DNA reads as TGTGCCAGCAGTGACTTGGGACGAAACTATGGCTACACCTTC.